These 27 T cell receptor beta chains came from one sample sequenced in a study of T cells in Graves' hyperthyroidism and ophthalmopathy. From RNA transcripts, TCR beta CDR3 regions were amplified. A first-round RT-PCR of the TCR CDR3 used the HTBI primer set. A single record per CDR3 protein comes from TCRdb applying MiXCR to the multiplex PCR reads. The sample carries 500,000 to 750,000 distinct CDR3 sequences, approximately 15% recorded once. The sequenced sample consisted of blood. The receptors shown here come from a woman younger than 30 with Graves' ophthalmopathy.

This clonotype was recorded many times. This chain joins TRBV7-8 and TRBJ2-3; 11 nucleotides line up with TRBD2. The germline CDR1 and CDR2 sequences are SGHVS and FQNEAQ. The CDR3 sequence is 17 residues long. The trim removed 0 bases at V and 3 bases at J, leaving 5 bases unmatched. The CDR3 nucleotides are TGTGCCAGCAGCTTAGCTACGGGACTAGCGGCGACAGATACGCAGTATTTT. Encoded protein: CASSLATGLAATDTQYF.

This clonotype was recorded a few times. The chain employs TRBV20-1 and TRBJ2-7; D remains ambiguous. CDR3 length equals 14 residues. The germline gives CDR1 DFQATT, CDR2 SNEGSKA (reference sequence). V lost 0 bases and J lost 2, with 11 bases in between. CDR3 protein: CSARDGYSTYEQYF. Written as DNA, the CDR3 is TGCAGTGCTAGAGATGGCTACTCAACCTACGAGCAGTACTTC.

This clonotype has just a few counts. The gene calls are TRBV6-5 and TRBJ1-5, with a possible D match to TRBD1 (6 bases). The CDR3 totals 15 residues. Between the trimmed V and J ends, which lost 0 bases and 4 bases, there was a span of 10 bases. Germline V gene sequence: CDR1 MNHEY, CDR2 SVGAGI. This chain's CDR3 is CASSYSSGANQPQHF. CDR3 in DNA: TGTGCCAGCAGTTACTCGTCAGGGGCAAATCAGCCCCAGCATTTT.

A few counts support this clonotype. This chain connects TRBV6-2 or TRBV6-3 to TRBJ2-7; 8 bases match TRBD2. CDR1 is MNHEY, CDR2 SVGEGT, per germline. The CDR3 is 17 amino acids. Germline trimming cut 0 bases from V and 2 bases from J; bases unmatched to any gene: 9. The chain's CDR3 is CASSYSTSSGKPYEQYF. The CDR3 nucleotides read TGTGCCAGCAGTTACTCAACTAGTAGCGGGAAGCCCTACGAGCAGTACTTC.

The chain links TRBV7-9 to TRBJ1-2, with 10 bases aligning to TRBD1. The CDR3 is made up of 15 amino acids. V shed 4 bases and J 1 base; nucleotides not matched to a gene: 3. Looked up from germline, CDR1 is SEHNR and CDR2 is FQNEAQ (reference sequence). The CDR3 DNA reads TGTGCCAGCAGCTGGGGGACAGGGGATAACTATGGCTACACCTTC. Its translation: CASSWGTGDNYGYTF.

This clonotype occurred many times. This chain uses TRBV27 with TRBJ2-7; 7 positions match TRBD1. CDR1 and CDR2 (germline): MNHEY, SMNVEV (reference sequence). CDR3 length: 14 residues. With V trimmed by 4 bases and J by 3 bases, 6 bases remained unmatched. CDR3 sequence (DNA): TGTGCCAGCAGTTCGTGGGACAGCCACTACGAGCAGTACTTC. Its translation is CASSSWDSHYEQYF.

The chain has TRBV30 and TRBJ2-7; D is ambiguous. The CDR3 contains 12 residues. Germline V gene sequence: CDR1 GTSNPN, CDR2 SVGIG (reference sequence). V dropped 2 bases and J dropped 9 bases, with 14 bases sitting between them. CDR3 DNA sequence: TGTGCCTGGAGTACTGAGGATTTTGGGCAGTACTTC. Its protein product is CAWSTEDFGQYF.

With respect to this clonotype: Germline is not matched at one junction end, which may reflect a read error. This rearrangement joins TRBV7-6 to TRBJ2-1, with 7 bases that match TRBD1. From germline, CDR1 is SGHVS and CDR2 FNYEAQ. This CDR3 comprises 17 residues. The CDR3 reads CASGLAQKGAQGNEQFF. The CDR3 nucleotides are TGTGCCAGCGGCTTAGCGCAGAAGGGGGCTCAGGGGAATGAGCAGTTCTTC.

This clonotype was picked up a small number of times. J is TRBJ2-3 and V is TRBV10-2; 8 bases agree with TRBD2. The germline V gene encodes CDR1 WSHSY and CDR2 SAAADI. J lost 6 bases, V lost 5 bases, and 4 bases had no gene match. The CDR3 is 13 amino acids. The DNA for the CDR3 is TGCGCCAGCAGTAGCCAGCGGGAGGATACGCAGTATTTT. It specifies CASSSQREDTQYF.

This clonotype was seen ten or more times. The chain is built from TRBV28 and TRBJ1-4; D not certain. Between the trimmed V and J ends, which lost 2 bases and 7 bases, there was a span of 8 bases. This CDR3 contains 13 residues. CDR1 and CDR2 from the germline V gene are MDHEN and SYDVKM. Here the CDR3 reads CASSLAPAEKLFF. The CDR3 nucleotides read TGTGCCAGCAGTTTAGCCCCGGCTGAAAAACTGTTTTTT.

Only a few counts were recorded for this clonotype. The CDR3 sequence is CASSPSSGRYEQYF. CDR3 nucleotide sequence: TGCGCCAGCAGCCCTTCTAGCGGGAGGTACGAGCAGTACTTC. The chain uses TRBV4-1 and TRBJ2-7, with 11 bases that match TRBD2. CDR1 is MGHRA and CDR2 is YSYEKL in the germline V gene. This CDR3 region has 14 residues. V shed 4 bases, J shed 4 bases, and the junction held 3 bases outside the gene matches.

The table lists this clonotype with a few counts. The chain couples TRBV9 to TRBJ2-5, with D unresolved. The CDR3 sequence is 14 residues long. V was cut by 4 bases and J by 5 bases, with 15 bases left in between. Germline values: CDR1 SGDLS, CDR2 YYNGEE. CDR3 sequence reads: CASSSGPEQETQYF. The CDR3 nucleotides read TGTGCCAGCAGCTCAGGACCGGAACAGGAGACCCAGTACTTC.

This clonotype was seen repeatedly, ten times or more. The chain employs TRBV7-9 and TRBJ1-3; D is undetermined. V gave up 5 bases and J gave up 2 bases, with 10 bases separating them. The germline V gene has CDR1 SEHNR and CDR2 FQNEAQ (reference sequence). The CDR3 runs to 14 residues. The CDR3 nucleotides read TGTGCCAGCAGCCCGGCCAGTACTGGAAACACCATATATTTT. Its protein product is CASSPASTGNTIYF.

This clonotype has at least ten counts. This chain links TRBV28 with TRBJ2-7, with D possibly being TRBD2 (5 bases). Germline loops: CDR1 MDHEN, CDR2 SYDVKM. Trimming removed 2 bases at V and 0 bases at J, with 14 bases between. This CDR3 contains 16 residues. CDR3 DNA sequence: TGTGCCAGCAGTTTACTCCGGGGTCCACTCTCCTACGAGCAGTACTTC. It yields the protein CASSLLRGPLSYEQYF.

This clonotype has a count of ten or more. The rearrangement uses TRBV9 and TRBJ2-7; D is uncertain. The CDR3 totals 15 residues. Between the trimmed V and J ends, which lost 5 bases and 5 bases, there was a span of 20 bases. CDR1 and CDR2 from the germline V gene are SGDLS and YYNGEE. CDR3 sequence reads: CASSPRSRRVDEQYF. CDR3 sequence (DNA): TGTGCCAGCAGTCCGCGGAGTAGGCGAGTCGACGAGCAGTACTTC.

The chain uses TRBV6-1 and TRBJ2-7; D is ambiguous. Germline loops: CDR1 MNHNS, CDR2 SASEGT. The ends were cut back, 10 bases at V and 4 bases at J, with 17 bases in the middle. This CDR3 has 13 residues. The CDR3 sequence: CATSPLPEYEQYF. CDR3 DNA sequence: TGTGCCACCAGCCCCCTCCCCGAGTACGAGCAGTACTTC.

V usage is TRBV7-9 and J usage is TRBJ1-1; TRBD1 might be the D (6 bases). V was clipped by 7 bases and J by 11 bases, with 23 bases between them. Germline V lookup: CDR1 SEHNR, CDR2 FQNEAQ (reference sequence). CDR3 length: 14 residues. The CDR3 DNA sequence: TGTGCCAGCACCTTGAGAGTGAAGGGGGATCGGGCTTTCTTT. Translated: CASTLRVKGDRAFF.

This clonotype was observed many times. As DNA, the CDR3 is TGTGCCAGTAGTACCTCGACAGTGAGGAACACTGAAGCTTTCTTT. This translates into CASSTSTVRNTEAFF. The chain has TRBV19 and TRBJ1-1, with a weak D call TRBD1 (5 bases). The CDR3 runs 15 residues. The ends were cut back, 4 bases at V and 1 base at J, with 13 bases in the middle. Per germline, CDR1 LNHDA and CDR2 SQIVND (reference sequence).

The chain employs TRBV6-1 and TRBJ1-5; possible D gene TRBD1, 5 bases. Per the germline V gene, CDR1 is MNHNS and CDR2 is SASEGT. This CDR3 has 16 amino acids. V lost 6 bases and J 0 bases, leaving 15 bases between the germline ends. The CDR3 protein is CASRASGAYSNQPQHF. CDR3 nucleotides: TGTGCCAGCAGGGCGTCCGGGGCCTATAGCAATCAGCCCCAGCATTTT.

At least ten counts were recorded for this clonotype. The chain is built from TRBV5-8 and TRBJ2-1, with D perhaps TRBD1 (6 bases). The CDR3 sequence is 16 residues long. In germline, CDR1 is SGHTS, CDR2 YDEGEE. Trimming took off 0 bases at V and 7 bases at J, with 17 bases between the two ends. In DNA form, the CDR3 reads TGTGCCAGCAGCTTGGGTCTACTAGAGGACAGAAATGAGCAGTTCTTC. It specifies CASSLGLLEDRNEQFF.

This clonotype was seen ten or more times. V usage is TRBV7-9 and J usage is TRBJ2-1; TRBD2 agrees at 12 bases. The CDR3 is 18 amino acids. Germline CDR1 and CDR2: SEHNR and FQNEAQ (reference sequence). V gave up 0 bases and J gave up 8 bases; unmatched junction bases: 11. CDR3 region: CASSLALAGGPGGDEQFF. As DNA, the CDR3 is TGTGCCAGCAGCTTAGCACTAGCGGGAGGACCCGGCGGTGATGAGCAGTTCTTC. The entire variable domain, with the rest obtained from reference TRBV7-9 and TRBJ2-1, is as follows: DTGVSQNPRHKITKRGQNVTFRCDPISEHNRLYWYRQTLGQGPEFLTYFQNEAQLEKSRLLSDRFSAERPKGSFSTLEIQRTEQGDSAMYLCASSLALAGGPGGDEQFFGPGTRLTVL.

The chain links TRBV20-1 to TRBJ2-2; TRBD2 matches 12 bases. Germline V CDR1 and CDR2: DFQATT, SNEGSKA (reference sequence). This CDR3 comprises 19 residues. With V trimmed by 0 bases and J by 4 bases, 12 bases remained unmatched. CDR3 residues: CSAREGPLTSGSATGELFF. Here the CDR3 DNA reads TGCAGTGCTAGAGAGGGGCCCTTGACTAGCGGGAGCGCCACCGGGGAGCTGTTTTTT.

The V gene is TRBV28, the J gene TRBJ1-2; 9 bases are shared with TRBD1. The V segment lost 4 bases and the J segment 6 bases; nucleotides outside the gene matches: 6. Germline-derived CDR1 and CDR2 are MDHEN and SYDVKM. This CDR3 has 14 amino acids. CDR3 sequence reads: CASSWGQGGDGYTF. The DNA for the CDR3 is TGTGCCAGCAGTTGGGGACAGGGTGGAGATGGCTACACCTTC.

This clonotype was detected only a few times. The chain recombines TRBV9 with TRBJ2-3, with 11 bases identical to TRBD2. V trimming: 3 bases; J trimming: 0 bases; junction bases outside the gene matches: 9. The CDR3 extends over 18 amino acids. CDR1 is SGDLS, CDR2 YYNGEE, per germline. The CDR3 region is CASSAPGGLAASTDTQYF. Here the CDR3 DNA reads TGTGCCAGCAGCGCCCCGGGGGGACTAGCGGCTAGCACAGATACGCAGTATTTT.

Many counts were recorded for this clonotype. The chain uses TRBV9 and TRBJ2-2, with D unclear. Per germline, CDR1 SGDLS and CDR2 YYNGEE. V dropped 5 bases and J dropped 5 bases, with 7 bases sitting between them. There are 12 residues in the CDR3. In DNA form, the CDR3 reads TGTGCCAGCAGTGTTGGGACCGGGGAGCTGTTTTTT. Residues: CASSVGTGELFF.

Many counts were recorded for this clonotype. The chain employs TRBV6-2 or TRBV6-3 and TRBJ2-2; D is possibly TRBD2 (6 bases). CDR3 length: 14 amino acids. With 5 bases removed from V and 6 bases from J, the gap between germline ends came to 13 bases. Germline CDR1 MNHEY, CDR2 SVGEGT. CDR3 nucleotide sequence: TGTGCCAGCAGTGTGGGACCGGGGGCCGGGGAGCTGTTTTTT. This translates into CASSVGPGAGELFF.

The gene calls are TRBV20-1 and TRBJ2-1; TRBD2 aligns across 12 bases. Germline CDR1 is DFQATT and CDR2 is SNEGSKA (reference sequence). After removal of 0 bases from V and 10 bases from J, the junction contained 10 bases not matched to a gene. This CDR3 region has 16 residues. The CDR3 region is CSAREVPTSGRREQFF. CDR3 bases: TGCAGTGCTAGAGAAGTCCCGACTAGCGGGAGACGGGAGCAGTTCTTC.